Detailed here is one T cell receptor (beta chain). TCRdb reprocessed the RT-PCR reads via MiXCR and lists one record per CDR3 protein. Of 800,000 to 1,000,000 distinct CDR3 sequences in the sample, 21% were seen once. The data derive from a study of response to subunit inactivated influenza vaccine. The CDR3 is made up of 16 amino acids. V lost 6 bases and J lost 7; bases outside the gene matches: 14. The chain uses TRBV12-3 or TRBV12-4 and TRBJ1-2, with TRBD1 identical over 10 bases. This TCR derives from a man aged 50-59 years who received an inactivated influenza vaccine. This specimen consisted of PBMCs from blood, obtained roughly 5 days after vaccination. CDR3 sequence reads: CASRFRDRGPGAGYTF. The CDR3 nucleotides are TGTGCCAGCAGATTCCGGGACAGGGGACCCGGGGCTGGCTACACCTTC.